In this sample, the clone carrying this TCR beta chain turned up a few times. Its matching antigen is unknown. In TCRdb, the 5' RACE reads were re-called with MiXCR into one record per CDR3 protein. Of 150,000 to 200,000 distinct CDR3 sequences in the sample, about 9.9% were seen once. This CDR3 spans 11 amino acids. V was shortened by 9 bases and J by 8 bases, with 13 bases between the two germline ends. This sample is drawn from a study of T-cell memory formation after mild COVID-19. Findings and limits, study-wide: The authors did not confirm SARS-CoV-2 specificity of second-wave clones peaking day 37.

The sequence came from a man aged 18 to 29 who had mild COVID-19 (a few samples of this study predate the infection). Cell type and time point are not known. The chain links TRBV12-3 or TRBV12-4 to TRBJ1-1; D might be TRBD1 (5 bases). Sequencing used PBMCs or a T cell subset sorted from them (not recorded which). For the CDR3, the DNA is TGTGCCAGTTTTTCAGGGATCGAAGCTTTCTTT. Protein product: CASFSGIEAFF.